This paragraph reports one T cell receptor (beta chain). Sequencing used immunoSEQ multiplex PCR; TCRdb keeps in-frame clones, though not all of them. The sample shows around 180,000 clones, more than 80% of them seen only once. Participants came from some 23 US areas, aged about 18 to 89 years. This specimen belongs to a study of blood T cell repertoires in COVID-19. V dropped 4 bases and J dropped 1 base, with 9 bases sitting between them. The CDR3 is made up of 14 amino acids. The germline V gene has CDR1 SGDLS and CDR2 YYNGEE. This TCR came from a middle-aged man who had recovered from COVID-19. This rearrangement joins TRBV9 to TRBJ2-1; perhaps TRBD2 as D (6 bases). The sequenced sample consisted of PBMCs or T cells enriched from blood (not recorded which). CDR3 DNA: TGTGCCAGCAGCCCCGGGGGTTCCTACAATGAGCAGTTCTTC. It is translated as CASSPGGSYNEQFF.